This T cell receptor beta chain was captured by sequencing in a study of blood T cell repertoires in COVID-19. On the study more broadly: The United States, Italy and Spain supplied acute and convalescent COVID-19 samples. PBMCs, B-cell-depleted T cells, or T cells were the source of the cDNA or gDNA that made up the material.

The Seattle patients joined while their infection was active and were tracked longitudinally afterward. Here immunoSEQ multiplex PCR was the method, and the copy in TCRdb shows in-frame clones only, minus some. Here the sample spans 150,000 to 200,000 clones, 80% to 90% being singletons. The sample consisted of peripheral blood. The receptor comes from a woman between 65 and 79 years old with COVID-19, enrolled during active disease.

CDR3 bases: TGTGCCAGCAGCACGCGAGGAGGGCGTAATCTAGATACGCAGTATTTT. Its protein product is CASSTRGGRNLDTQYF. V and J are TRBV9 and TRBJ2-3, with D tentatively TRBD2 (6 bases). Germline loops: CDR1 SGDLS, CDR2 YYNGEE. Deletions cut 4 bases from V and 5 bases from J, with 20 bases between. The CDR3 is 16 residues long.